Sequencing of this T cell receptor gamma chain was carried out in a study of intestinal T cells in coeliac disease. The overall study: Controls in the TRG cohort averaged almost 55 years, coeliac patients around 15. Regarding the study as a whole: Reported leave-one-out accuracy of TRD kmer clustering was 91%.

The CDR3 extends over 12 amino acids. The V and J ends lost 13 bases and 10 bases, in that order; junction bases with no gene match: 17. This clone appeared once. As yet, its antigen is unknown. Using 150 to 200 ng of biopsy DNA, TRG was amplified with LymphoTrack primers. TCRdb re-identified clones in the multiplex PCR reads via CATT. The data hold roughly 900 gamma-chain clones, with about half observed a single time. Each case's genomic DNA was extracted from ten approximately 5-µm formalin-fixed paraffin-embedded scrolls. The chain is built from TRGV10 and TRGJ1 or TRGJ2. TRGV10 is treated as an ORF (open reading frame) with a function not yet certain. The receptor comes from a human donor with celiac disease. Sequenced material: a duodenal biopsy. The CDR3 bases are TGTGCTGGCGCGGTGTGGGAGGGGAAGAAACTCTTT. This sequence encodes CAGAVWEGKKLF.